This T cell receptor (beta chain) derives from a study of blood T cells in healthy people across ages. Trimming pared 4 bases from V and 4 bases from J, leaving 17 bases between. Germline assignment: CDR1 SGHRS and CDR2 YFSETQ. The CDR3 runs 15 residues. A J-beta primer mix and a sample-barcoded 5' primer were used in a second PCR of roughly 6 to 11 cycles. TCRdb redid the calling of the 5' RACE reads with MiXCR, one entry per CDR3 protein. The sample holds roughly 1.7 million distinct CDR3 sequences, about 35% seen once. The V call is TRBV5-1, the J call TRBJ1-1, with D maybe TRBD1 (6 bases). Material: blood. This receptor was identified in a woman aged 25 to 39 in good health. The CDR3 DNA reads as TGCGCCAGCAGCATGGAGAGGGGGGGGAGCACTGAAGCTTTCTTT. Its protein product is CASSMERGGSTEAFF.